This record concerns one TCR beta chain sequence. Its antigen is currently unknown. The CDR3 runs 15 residues. This sample stems from a study of lymphopenia after photon versus proton radiotherapy. Method: immunoSEQ multiplex PCR; TCRdb's copy keeps in-frame clones and lacks some. The sample records 50,000 to 70,000 clones, roughly nine tenths being singletons. Whole-study findings and limits: Survival link was tested only in deceased patients; proton benefit remains a possibility.

The TCR was taken from a man older than 75 with esophageal cancer. The rearrangement links TRBV1 to TRBJ2-5; TRBD2 is the table's D call, not checked against the DNA. TRBV1 is classified as a pseudogene. This material consisted of peripheral blood, taken from a patient treated with proton-based radiotherapy. The CDR3 DNA follows: TGCACCAGCAGTCTTTGCGGGGGGTTCAGAGAGACCCAGTACTTC. This sequence encodes CTSSLCGGFRETQYF.